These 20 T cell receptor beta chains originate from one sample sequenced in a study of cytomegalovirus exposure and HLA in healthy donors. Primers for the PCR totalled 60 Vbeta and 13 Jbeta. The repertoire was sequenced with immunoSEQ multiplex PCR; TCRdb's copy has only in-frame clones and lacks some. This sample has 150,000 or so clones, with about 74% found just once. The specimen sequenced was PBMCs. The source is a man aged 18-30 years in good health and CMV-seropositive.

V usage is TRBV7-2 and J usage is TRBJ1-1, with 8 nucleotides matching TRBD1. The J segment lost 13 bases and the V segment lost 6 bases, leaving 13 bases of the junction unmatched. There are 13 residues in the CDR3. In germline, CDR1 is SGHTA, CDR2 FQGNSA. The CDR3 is CASRSDRGRRGFF. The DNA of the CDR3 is TGTGCCAGCAGATCTGACAGGGGCCGGCGAGGTTTCTTT.

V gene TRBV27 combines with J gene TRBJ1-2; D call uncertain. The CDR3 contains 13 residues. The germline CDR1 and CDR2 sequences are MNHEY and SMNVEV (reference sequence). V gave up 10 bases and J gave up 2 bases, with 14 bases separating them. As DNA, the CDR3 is TGTGCCACCGGGGTACAGCCCAACTATGGCTACACCTTC. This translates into CATGVQPNYGYTF.

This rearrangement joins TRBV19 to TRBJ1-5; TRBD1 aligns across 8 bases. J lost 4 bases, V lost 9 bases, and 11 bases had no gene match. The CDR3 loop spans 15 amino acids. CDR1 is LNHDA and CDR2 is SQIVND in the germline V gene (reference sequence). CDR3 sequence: CASRTSGGRNQPQHF. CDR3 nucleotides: TGTGCCAGCAGAACATCAGGGGGCCGGAATCAGCCCCAGCATTTT.

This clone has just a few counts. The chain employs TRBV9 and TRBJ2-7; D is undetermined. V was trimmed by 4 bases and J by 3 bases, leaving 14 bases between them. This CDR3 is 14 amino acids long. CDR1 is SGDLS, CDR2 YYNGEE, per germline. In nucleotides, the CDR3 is TGTGCCAGCAGCCCTCGAGAGGCCTTCTACGAGCAGTACTTC. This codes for CASSPREAFYEQYF. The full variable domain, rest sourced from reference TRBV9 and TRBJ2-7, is DSGVTQTPKHLITATGQRVTLRCSPRSGDLSVYWYQQSLDQGLQFLIQYYNGEERAKGNILERFSAQQFPDLHSELNLSSLELGDSALYFCASSPREAFYEQYFGPGTRLTVT.

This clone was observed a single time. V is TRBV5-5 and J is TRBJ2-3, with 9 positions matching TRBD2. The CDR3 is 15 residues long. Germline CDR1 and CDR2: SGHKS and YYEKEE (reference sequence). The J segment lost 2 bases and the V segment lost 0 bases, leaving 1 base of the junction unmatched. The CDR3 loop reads CASSLASGITDTQYF. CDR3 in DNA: TGTGCCAGCAGCTTGGCTAGCGGGATCACAGATACGCAGTATTTT. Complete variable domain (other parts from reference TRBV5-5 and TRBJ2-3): DAGVTQSPTHLIKTRGQQVTLRCSPISGHKSVSWYQQVLGQGPQFIFQYYEKEERGRGNFPDRFSARQFPNYSSELNVNALLLGDSALYLCASSLASGITDTQYFGPGTRLTVL.

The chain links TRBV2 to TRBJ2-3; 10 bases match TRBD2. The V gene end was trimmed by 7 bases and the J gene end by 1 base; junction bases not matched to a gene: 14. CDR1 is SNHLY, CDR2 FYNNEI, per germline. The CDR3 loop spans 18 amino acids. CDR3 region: CASNVGLAGVEGTDTQYF. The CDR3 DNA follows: TGTGCCAGCAACGTAGGGCTAGCGGGAGTGGAGGGCACAGATACGCAGTATTTT.

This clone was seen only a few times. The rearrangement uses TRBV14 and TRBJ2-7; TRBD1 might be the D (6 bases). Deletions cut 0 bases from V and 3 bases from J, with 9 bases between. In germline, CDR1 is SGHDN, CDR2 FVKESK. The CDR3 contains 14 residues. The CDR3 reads CASSQDDRFYEQYF. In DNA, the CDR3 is TGTGCCAGCAGCCAAGATGACAGGTTCTACGAGCAGTACTTC.

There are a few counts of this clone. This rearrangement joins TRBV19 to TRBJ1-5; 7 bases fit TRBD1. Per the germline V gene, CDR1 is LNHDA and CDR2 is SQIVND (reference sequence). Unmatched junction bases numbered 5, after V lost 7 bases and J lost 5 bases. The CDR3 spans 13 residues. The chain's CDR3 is CASNDRAYQPQHF. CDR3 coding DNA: TGTGCCAGTAACGACAGGGCCTATCAGCCCCAGCATTTT.

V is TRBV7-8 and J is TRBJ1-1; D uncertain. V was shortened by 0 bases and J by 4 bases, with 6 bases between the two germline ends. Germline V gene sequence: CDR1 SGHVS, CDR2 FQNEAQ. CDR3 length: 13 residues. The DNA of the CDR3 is TGTGCCAGCAGCTTAGCCACAGCCACTGAAGCTTTCTTT. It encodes CASSLATATEAFF.

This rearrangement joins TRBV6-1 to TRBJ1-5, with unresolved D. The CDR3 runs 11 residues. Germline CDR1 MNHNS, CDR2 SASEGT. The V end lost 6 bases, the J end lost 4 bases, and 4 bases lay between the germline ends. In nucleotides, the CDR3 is TGTGCCAGCAGACTTAATCAGCCCCAGCATTTT. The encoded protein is CASRLNQPQHF.

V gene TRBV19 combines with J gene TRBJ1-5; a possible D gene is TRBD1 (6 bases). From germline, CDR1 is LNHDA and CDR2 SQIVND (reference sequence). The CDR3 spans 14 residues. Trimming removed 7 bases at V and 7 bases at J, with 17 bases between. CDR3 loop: CASTKPGRGQPQHF. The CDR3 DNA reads TGTGCCAGTACAAAACCCGGCAGGGGCCAGCCCCAGCATTTT.

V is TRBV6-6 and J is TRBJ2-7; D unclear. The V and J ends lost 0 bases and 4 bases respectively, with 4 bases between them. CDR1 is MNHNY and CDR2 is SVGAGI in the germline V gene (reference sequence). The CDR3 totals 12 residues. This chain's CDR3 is CASSYSPYEQYF. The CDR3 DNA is TGTGCCAGCAGTTACTCCCCTTACGAGCAGTACTTC.

CDR3 region: CASSLARPIMGSPLHF. DNA of the CDR3: TGTGCCAGCAGCTTAGCGCGTCCGATTATGGGCTCACCCCTCCACTTT. This chain joins TRBV7-2 and TRBJ1-6; D is unclear. The length of the CDR3 is 16 residues. V lost 0 bases, J lost 10 bases, and 16 bases lay in between. The germline CDR1 and CDR2 sequences are SGHTA and FQGNSA.

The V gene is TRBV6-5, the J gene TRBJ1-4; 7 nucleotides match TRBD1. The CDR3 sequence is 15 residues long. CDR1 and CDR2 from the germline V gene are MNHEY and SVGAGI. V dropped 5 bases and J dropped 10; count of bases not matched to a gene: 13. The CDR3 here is CASSHLTGRSGKLFF. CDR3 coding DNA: TGTGCCAGCAGTCACCTGACAGGGAGGTCAGGAAAACTGTTTTTT.

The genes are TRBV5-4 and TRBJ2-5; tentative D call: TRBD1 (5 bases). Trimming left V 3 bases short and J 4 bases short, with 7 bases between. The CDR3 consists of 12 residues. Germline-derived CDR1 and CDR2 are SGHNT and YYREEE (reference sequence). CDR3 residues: CASSYTGETQYF. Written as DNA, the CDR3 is TGTGCCAGCAGCTATACAGGAGAGACCCAGTACTTC.

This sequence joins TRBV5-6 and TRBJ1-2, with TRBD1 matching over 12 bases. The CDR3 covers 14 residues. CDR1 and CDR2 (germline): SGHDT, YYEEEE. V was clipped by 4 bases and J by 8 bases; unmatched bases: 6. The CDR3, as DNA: TGTGCCAGCAGCAGAGGGACAGGGGGCTTGGGCTACACCTTC. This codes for CASSRGTGGLGYTF.

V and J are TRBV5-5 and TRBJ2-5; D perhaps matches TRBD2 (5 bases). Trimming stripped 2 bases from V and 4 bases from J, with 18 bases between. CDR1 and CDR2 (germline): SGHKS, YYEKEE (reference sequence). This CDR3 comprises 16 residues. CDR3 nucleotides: TGTGCCAGCAGCTTCTTCTTGAGATCAAGCGGAGAGACCCAGTACTTC. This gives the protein CASSFFLRSSGETQYF.

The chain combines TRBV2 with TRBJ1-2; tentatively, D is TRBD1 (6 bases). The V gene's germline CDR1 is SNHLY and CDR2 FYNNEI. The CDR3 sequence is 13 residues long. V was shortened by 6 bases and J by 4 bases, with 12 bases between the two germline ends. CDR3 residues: CASSRGPSYGYTF. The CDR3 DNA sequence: TGTGCCAGCAGCAGGGGTCCTTCCTATGGCTACACCTTC. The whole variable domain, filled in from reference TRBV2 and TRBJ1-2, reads EPEVTQTPSHQVTQMGQEVILRCVPISNHLYFYWYRQILGQKVEFLVSFYNNEISEKSEIFDDQFSVERPDGSNFTLKIRSTKLEDSAMYFCASSRGPSYGYTFGSGTRLTVV.

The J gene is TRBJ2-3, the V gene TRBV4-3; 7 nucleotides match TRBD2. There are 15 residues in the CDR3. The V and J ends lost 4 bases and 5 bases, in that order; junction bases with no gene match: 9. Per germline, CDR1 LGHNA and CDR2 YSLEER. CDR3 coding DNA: TGCGCCAGCAGCCCAAAGTGGGCTAGCGGAGATACGCAGTATTTT. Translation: CASSPKWASGDTQYF.

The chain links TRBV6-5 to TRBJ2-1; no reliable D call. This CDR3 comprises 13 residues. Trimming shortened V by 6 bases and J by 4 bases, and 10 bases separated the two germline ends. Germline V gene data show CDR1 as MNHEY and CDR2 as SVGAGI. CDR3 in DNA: TGTGCCAGCAGCGGTACTATTTACAATGAGCAGTTCTTC. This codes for CASSGTIYNEQFF.